These T cell receptor beta chains were read from a single sample in a study of cytomegalovirus exposure and HLA in healthy donors. Data came from immunoSEQ multiplex PCR; TCRdb stores just in-frame clones and leaves some out. The data hold about 140,000 clones, with 80% observed a single time. Sample: PBMCs. The receptors derive from a man between 40 and 49 years old in good health and CMV-seropositive. Each CDR3 is given with its conserved first and last residue. The D gene is left open where the match is weak. Clone size is not always given. Where it is, it says once, few, many or a class for expanded clones.

DNA: TGTGCCAGTACCCTGGACGGGGGGAGCAATCAGCCCCAGCATTTT
CDR3: CASTLDGGSNQPQHF
V: TRBV19
size: few
J: TRBJ1-5
D: .

DNA: TGTGCCAGCTCAGCTAGCGGGAGGGAAAGGTTTGTGTTCTTC
CDR3: CASSASGRERFVFF
V: TRBV18
size: .
J: TRBJ2-1
D: TRBD2

DNA: TGTGCCAGCAGTTCAGGACAAACCTACGAGCAGTACTTC
CDR3: CASSSGQTYEQYF
V: TRBV28
size: .
J: TRBJ2-7
D: .

DNA: TGTGCCAGCAGCTACGGGGGGCCTAGAATCAATGAGCAGTTCTTC
CDR3: CASSYGGPRINEQFF
V: TRBV5-6
size: .
J: TRBJ2-1
D: .

DNA: TGTGCCAGCAGTTACGCAACCCGGACAGGGGCGATCGGCTACACCTTC
CDR3: CASSYATRTGAIGYTF
V: TRBV6-5
size: .
J: TRBJ1-2
D: TRBD1

DNA: TGTGCCAGCAGTTACCGGGGACAGGGGAAGAACACTGAAGCTTTCTTT
CDR3: CASSYRGQGKNTEAFF
V: TRBV6-5
size: once
J: TRBJ1-1
D: TRBD1

DNA: TGTGCCAGCTCACCCCGCGAGGGGGGGCGGAATGAGCAGTTCTTC
CDR3: CASSPREGGRNEQFF
V: TRBV18
size: .
J: TRBJ2-1
D: .

DNA: TGTGCCATCAGTGCCGAGGGAAATTCACCCCTCCACTTT
CDR3: CAISAEGNSPLHF
V: TRBV10-3
size: .
J: TRBJ1-6
D: .

DNA: TGTGCCAGCAGTTTACGCGGGGGGTCTTATCTCACAGATACGCAGTATTTT
CDR3: CASSLRGGSYLTDTQYF
V: TRBV27
size: .
J: TRBJ2-3
D: TRBD2

DNA: TGTGCCAGCAGCCCAGGGATGCATAGCAATCAGCCCCAGCATTTT
CDR3: CASSPGMHSNQPQHF
V: TRBV5-5
size: few
J: TRBJ1-5
D: .

DNA: TGCGCCAGCAGCTTGGGACTAGCGGGGAACACCGGGGAGCTGTTTTTT
CDR3: CASSLGLAGNTGELFF
V: TRBV5-1
size: .
J: TRBJ2-2
D: TRBD2

DNA: TGTGCCAGCAGCTCTGTGCAGGGGGGCCTCTACGAGCAGTACTTC
CDR3: CASSSVQGGLYEQYF
V: TRBV7-6
size: few
J: TRBJ2-7
D: .

DNA: TGTGCCAGCAGCTTACGTCCTAGCACAGATACGCAGTATTTT
CDR3: CASSLRPSTDTQYF
V: TRBV7-2
size: .
J: TRBJ2-3
D: .

DNA: TGTGCCAGTAGTCGGGACAGGGGCACCTATCAGCCCCAGCATTTT
CDR3: CASSRDRGTYQPQHF
V: TRBV19
size: .
J: TRBJ1-5
D: TRBD1